The 24 T cell receptor beta chains reported below all come from one sample, sequenced in a study of cytomegalovirus exposure and HLA in healthy donors. PCR was performed using 60 Vbeta and 13 Jbeta primers. The protocol was immunoSEQ multiplex PCR, while the TCRdb copy is restricted to in-frame clones and leaves out a portion. Among 200,000 to 250,000 clones listed, roughly four fifths were seen once. The sequenced material came from PBMCs. These receptors were collected from a woman aged 40 to 50 in good health and CMV-seronegative.

The chain uses TRBV29-1 and TRBJ2-1, with 10 bases matching TRBD2. The CDR3 runs to 14 residues. With V trimmed by 6 bases and J by 5 bases, 7 bases remained unmatched. Germline loops: CDR1 SQVTM, CDR2 ANQGSEA. The CDR3 region is CSVAGTSDNNEQFF. CDR3 sequence (DNA): TGCAGCGTGGCCGGGACTAGCGATAACAATGAGCAGTTCTTC.

The CDR3 protein is CAISGTDNSNQPQHF. DNA of the CDR3: TGTGCCATCAGTGGGACAGACAATAGCAATCAGCCCCAGCATTTT. This rearrangement joins TRBV10-3 to TRBJ1-5; TRBD1 is a possible D gene (6 bases). This CDR3 contains 15 residues. Germline values: CDR1 ENHRY, CDR2 SYGVKD. The V end was cut by 4 bases, the J end by 0 bases, with 10 bases between.

The chain is built from TRBV11-2 and TRBJ2-1, with 7 bases matching TRBD1. Trimming cost V 8 bases and J 0 bases; bases outside gene matches: 4. The CDR3 runs to 14 residues. CDR1 is SGHAT, CDR2 FQNNGV, per germline. CDR3 loop: CASRGTDSYNEQFF. CDR3 in DNA: TGTGCCAGCCGAGGGACAGACTCCTACAATGAGCAGTTCTTC.

The chain joins TRBV29-1 to TRBJ2-1; TRBD2 is a possible D gene (5 bases). The V gene lost 7 bases and the J gene lost 8 bases, with 15 bases spanning the gap. Germline loops: CDR1 SQVTM, CDR2 ANQGSEA. This CDR3 is built from 12 residues. The CDR3 protein is CSASDGLDEQFF. For the CDR3, the DNA is TGCAGCGCTTCGGACGGACTGGATGAGCAGTTCTTC.

The count of this clone is one. The chain recombines TRBV11-2 with TRBJ2-1, with 15 bases that match TRBD2. V dropped 3 bases and J dropped 8; count of bases not matched to a gene: 8. This CDR3 has 17 amino acids. Germline CDR1 SGHAT, CDR2 FQNNGV. For the CDR3, the DNA is TGTGCCAGCAGCTTCCCTGGACTAGCGGGAGGGGGGTATGAGCAGTTCTTC. It encodes CASSFPGLAGGGYEQFF.

This clone was recorded only once. This sequence joins TRBV30 and TRBJ2-3; 7 bases agree with TRBD2. The CDR3 extends over 14 amino acids. Trimming took 3 bases from V and 1 from J; bases not matched to a gene: 4. Germline lookup yields CDR1 GTSNPN and CDR2 SVGIG (reference sequence). CDR3 sequence (DNA): TGTGCCTGGAGAAGGGCGGGAGGCACAGATACGCAGTATTTT. This codes for CAWRRAGGTDTQYF.

This clone was seen a single time. The chain joins TRBV9 to TRBJ2-1, with D perhaps matching TRBD2 (5 bases). Looked up from germline, CDR1 is SGDLS and CDR2 is YYNGEE. The CDR3 is made up of 17 amino acids. V lost 0 bases and J lost 10, with 23 bases in between. DNA of the CDR3: TGTGCCAGCAGCGTAGTTGTTTGGTCTAGCAATGTGGAGGAGCAGTTCTTC. Residues: CASSVVVWSSNVEEQFF.

The chain carries TRBV28 and TRBJ2-1; D perhaps matches TRBD2 (6 bases). The V gene lost 5 bases and the J gene lost 16 bases, with 18 bases spanning the gap. This CDR3 is 12 amino acids long. From germline, CDR1 is MDHEN and CDR2 SYDVKM. For the CDR3, the DNA is TGTGCCAGCAGTGATTCTGCGGGACCGCCTTTCTTC. It specifies CASSDSAGPPFF.

CDR3 DNA sequence: TGCGCCAGCAGCTTGGGCGGTGTGGACACCTCCTACGAGCAGTACTTC. Protein product: CASSLGGVDTSYEQYF. The V gene is TRBV5-1, the J gene TRBJ2-7, with D maybe TRBD1 (5 bases). V was pared by 0 bases and J by 0 bases, with 13 bases between. Germline V gene data show CDR1 as SGHRS and CDR2 as YFSETQ. The CDR3 is 16 amino acids.

The V call is TRBV11-2, the J call TRBJ2-5, with D uncertain. CDR3 size: 14 residues. Germline-derived CDR1 and CDR2 are SGHAT and FQNNGV. The V end lost 2 bases, the J end lost 5 bases, and 12 bases lay between the germline ends. The chain's CDR3 is CASSLPRGVETQYF. The DNA for the CDR3 is TGTGCCAGCAGCTTACCCCGTGGAGTGGAGACCCAGTACTTC.

The rearrangement uses TRBV6-5 and TRBJ1-2; TRBD1 matches at 7 bases. Germline CDR1 reads MNHEY; CDR2 reads SVGAGI. After removal of 2 bases from V and 6 bases from J, the junction contained 12 bases not matched to a gene. CDR3 length equals 16 residues. This CDR3 reads CASSYGGTARPNGYTF. Here the CDR3 DNA reads TGTGCCAGCAGTTACGGTGGGACAGCCCGACCCAATGGCTACACCTTC.

The genes are TRBV7-9 and TRBJ1-1, with TRBD1 as a possible D gene (6 bases). This CDR3 comprises 14 residues. V lost 2 bases and J lost 5, with 12 bases in between. In germline, CDR1 is SEHNR, CDR2 FQNEAQ (reference sequence). The CDR3 region has the DNA TGTGCCAGCAGCTTACAGGGGCCATGGACTGAAGCTTTCTTT. Translated, it gives CASSLQGPWTEAFF.

The V gene is TRBV7-9, the J gene TRBJ2-1; TRBD1 might be the D (6 bases). Germline assignment: CDR1 SEHNR and CDR2 FQNEAQ (reference sequence). Trimming stripped 5 bases from V and 7 bases from J, with 18 bases between. The CDR3 has 15 amino acids. The DNA for the CDR3 is TGTGCCAGCAGCCTCGGGACAAGGTTTGGTAATGAGCAGTTCTTC. This sequence encodes CASSLGTRFGNEQFF.

The V call is TRBV12-5, the J call TRBJ2-3, with TRBD2 matching 10 bases. From germline, CDR1 is LGHNT and CDR2 FRNRAP. The CDR3 runs to 12 residues. CDR3 bases: TGTGCGACTAGCGGGAGCACAGATACGCAGTATTTT. This encodes CATSGSTDTQYF.

The gene calls are TRBV10-1 and TRBJ2-5; D is undetermined. The J call is uncertain, as TRBJ2-7 better fits the DNA end. The CDR3 extends over 9 amino acids. CDR1 WNHNN and CDR2 SYGVQD come from the germline V gene (reference sequence). The CDR3 bases are TGCGCCAGGGGCTACGAGCAGTACTTC. This sequence encodes CARGYEQYF.

CDR3 region: CASSLERTGGNPNYGYTF. In nucleotides, the CDR3 is TGTGCCAGCAGCTTAGAAAGGACAGGGGGTAATCCTAACTATGGCTACACCTTC. The rearrangement links TRBV7-9 to TRBJ1-2; 10 bases are a match to TRBD1. V lost 1 base to trimming and J lost 0 bases; unmatched junction nucleotides: 8. There are 18 residues in the CDR3. Germline CDR1 and CDR2: SEHNR and FQNEAQ (reference sequence).

V is TRBV19 and J is TRBJ1-4; the D gene is possibly TRBD1 (6 bases). The CDR3 has 14 amino acids. Germline CDR1 reads LNHDA; CDR2 reads SQIVND (reference sequence). V was trimmed by 5 bases and J by 8 bases, leaving 15 bases between them. The CDR3 bases are TGTGCCAGTAGTGACACAGGGACGGACGAAAAACTGTTTTTT. It translates to CASSDTGTDEKLFF.

The chain is built from TRBV10-3 and TRBJ1-4, with 7 nucleotides matching TRBD1. Trimming removed 6 bases from V and 5 bases from J; junction bases left unmatched: 6. This CDR3 comprises 14 residues. Germline lookup yields CDR1 ENHRY and CDR2 SYGVKD. In DNA form, the CDR3 reads TGTGCCATCAGCACCGGGACAGAGAATGAAAAACTGTTTTTT. It encodes CAISTGTENEKLFF.

The chain recombines TRBV30 with TRBJ2-3; D possibly corresponds to TRBD1 (5 bases). Germline CDR1 and CDR2: GTSNPN and SVGIG (reference sequence). This CDR3 is 14 amino acids long. V shed 0 bases and J shed 3 bases, with 10 bases lying between them. The CDR3: CAWSVGQVTDTQYF. In DNA form, the CDR3 reads TGTGCCTGGAGTGTGGGGCAAGTGACAGATACGCAGTATTTT.

This sequence joins TRBV14 and TRBJ1-1; D unresolved. CDR3 size: 15 residues. Trimming took off 2 bases at V and 3 bases at J, with 13 bases between the two ends. Germline V gene sequence: CDR1 SGHDN, CDR2 FVKESK. CDR3 loop: CASSQTPGTDTEAFF. For the CDR3, the DNA is TGTGCCAGCAGCCAAACCCCAGGAACGGACACTGAAGCTTTCTTT.

The chain carries TRBV30 and TRBJ2-2, with TRBD2 matching over 7 bases. Germline V gene sequence: CDR1 GTSNPN, CDR2 SVGIG (reference sequence). The CDR3 sequence is 14 residues long. The V and J ends lost 3 bases and 7 bases, in that order; junction bases with no gene match: 8. CDR3 in amino acids: CAWSHGGVYGELFF. The CDR3 nucleotides read TGTGCCTGGAGCCATGGGGGGGTTTACGGGGAGCTGTTTTTT. The full variable domain, in which reference TRBV30 and TRBJ2-2 provide the parts outside the CDR3, is SQTIHQWPATLVQPVGSPLSLECTVEGTSNPNLYWYRQAAGRGLQLLFYSVGIGQISSEVPQNLSASRPQDRQFILSSKKLLLSDSGFYLCAWSHGGVYGELFFGEGSRLTVL.

In this sample, this clone turned up once. This rearrangement joins TRBV2 to TRBJ2-1; 10 bases are a match to TRBD2. The CDR3 extends over 16 amino acids. The trim removed 10 bases at V and 4 bases at J, leaving 13 bases unmatched. Germline values: CDR1 SNHLY, CDR2 FYNNEI. CDR3 nucleotide sequence: TGTGCCACCCCCCGGGGAGCGGGAGGGGTGTACAATGAGCAGTTCTTC. Amino acid sequence: CATPRGAGGVYNEQFF.

This chain uses TRBV6-4 with TRBJ1-5; D is perhaps TRBD1 (5 bases). The V gene's germline CDR1 is MRHNA and CDR2 SNTAGT. V was pared by 3 bases and J by 2 bases, with 5 bases between. CDR3 length: 13 amino acids. CDR3 in DNA: TGTGCCAGCAGTGAACAGGGCAATCAGCCCCAGCATTTT. Protein product: CASSEQGNQPQHF.

The chain carries TRBV6-1 and TRBJ2-7; maybe TRBD2 (6 bases). CDR1 and CDR2 from the germline V gene are MNHNS and SASEGT. The V and J ends lost 1 base and 6 bases respectively, with 19 bases between them. The CDR3 has 16 amino acids. CDR3 DNA: TGTGCCAGCAGTGAAGTTGAGGGGACTGGCAATTGCGAGCAGTACTTC. It yields the protein CASSEVEGTGNCEQYF.